The 29 T cell receptor beta chains given below trace back to one sample, sequenced in a study of CD8+ T cells in alopecia areata. cDNA reverse transcribed from extracted RNA served as the sequencing template. Some clones are missing from TCRdb's copy, which holds only in-frame ones; the method was immunoSEQ multiplex PCR. The repertoire consists of about 210,000 clones, with over 60% occurring once and the leading ten covering 4% to 4.5%. As to treatment: oral pan-JAK inhibitor, 5-10 mg twice daily. The sample was CD4+ T cells sorted from blood, taken at week 4, from a patient treated with tofacitinib. Receptors originate from a human donor with alopecia areata.

The chain couples TRBV9 to TRBJ2-5, with a possible D match to TRBD2 (7 bases). This CDR3 comprises 15 residues. Trimming cost V 0 bases and J 5 bases, with 14 bases left between them. CDR1 is SGDLS and CDR2 is YYNGEE in the germline V gene. The CDR3 sequence is CASSVAAGEGETQYF. CDR3 nucleotides: TGTGCCAGCAGCGTAGCGGCAGGGGAGGGGGAGACCCAGTACTTC.

The chain has TRBV5-6 and TRBJ1-6; TRBD1 aligns across 10 bases. The germline V gene has CDR1 SGHDT and CDR2 YYEEEE. CDR3 length: 15 amino acids. The J segment lost 7 bases and the V segment lost 0 bases, leaving 1 base of the junction unmatched. CDR3 amino acids: CASSLGQGANSPLHF. DNA for the CDR3: TGTGCCAGCAGCTTGGGACAGGGGGCGAATTCACCCCTCCACTTT.

The chain has TRBV7-9 and TRBJ1-2; 9 nucleotides match TRBD1. This CDR3 has 14 amino acids. In germline, CDR1 is SEHNR, CDR2 FQNEAQ (reference sequence). V shed 7 bases and J 7 bases; nucleotides not matched to a gene: 10. CDR3: CASTPVGQGGGYTF. In DNA form, the CDR3 reads TGTGCCAGCACCCCGGTGGGACAGGGAGGTGGCTACACCTTC.

V usage is TRBV10-3 and J usage is TRBJ2-3, with no clear D. V was trimmed by 0 bases and J by 0 bases, leaving 13 bases between them. The CDR3 is made up of 17 amino acids. Germline-derived CDR1 and CDR2 are ENHRY and SYGVKD. CDR3 residues: CAISESSRALSTDTQYF. The CDR3 DNA is TGTGCCATCAGTGAGTCGTCTCGAGCGCTGAGCACAGATACGCAGTATTTT.

This clone was counted between two and nine times. V usage is TRBV29-1 and J usage is TRBJ2-7; D perhaps matches TRBD1 (5 bases). Germline CDR1 is SQVTM and CDR2 is ANQGSEA. The CDR3 is 14 amino acids. V lost 7 bases and J lost 5, with 21 bases in between. CDR3 sequence reads: CSAIPQGRLDEQYF. The CDR3 nucleotides read TGCAGCGCCATCCCGCAGGGCCGTCTTGACGAGCAGTACTTC.

Points on this clone: The sample holds other DNA sequences that translate to the same CDR3. V is TRBV7-2 and J is TRBJ2-5, with D unresolved. The CDR3 has 11 residues. Germline V gene data show CDR1 as SGHTA and CDR2 as FQGNSA. Between the trimmed V and J ends, which lost 5 bases and 2 bases, there was a span of 3 bases. The CDR3 nucleotides are TGTGCCAGCAGCCCACAAGAGACCCAGTACTTC. Protein sequence: CASSPQETQYF.

The chain is built from TRBV29-1 and TRBJ1-2, with 10 positions matching TRBD1. CDR1 SQVTM and CDR2 ANQGSEA come from the germline V gene. The CDR3 length is 15 residues. V gave up 4 bases and J gave up 7 bases; unmatched junction bases: 12. CDR3: CSVGHHGTGALGYTF. In DNA form, the CDR3 reads TGCAGCGTTGGTCACCACGGGACAGGGGCTCTTGGCTACACCTTC.

J is TRBJ1-2 and V is TRBV7-9; D possibly corresponds to TRBD1 (5 bases). Germline CDR1 and CDR2: SEHNR and FQNEAQ (reference sequence). The CDR3 extends over 18 amino acids. V lost 1 base and J 1 base, leaving 19 bases between the germline ends. The DNA of the CDR3 is TGTGCCAGCAGCTTAGGAGGCAGTTGGGGGTCGAGTAACTATGGCTACACCTTC. The encoded protein is CASSLGGSWGSSNYGYTF.

The chain links TRBV7-9 to TRBJ2-3, with 11 nucleotides matching TRBD2. The J segment lost 3 bases and the V segment lost 5 bases, leaving 7 bases of the junction unmatched. The germline gives CDR1 SEHNR, CDR2 FQNEAQ (reference sequence). This CDR3 spans 16 amino acids. This chain's CDR3 is CASSISGGAVTDTQYF. In DNA form, the CDR3 reads TGTGCCAGCAGCATTAGCGGGGGGGCCGTTACAGATACGCAGTATTTT.

The chain couples TRBV29-1 to TRBJ2-1; 12 nucleotides align to TRBD2. The CDR3 has 12 amino acids. V shed 8 bases, J shed 7 bases, and the junction held 3 bases outside the gene matches. Germline loops: CDR1 SQVTM, CDR2 ANQGSEA. The DNA for the CDR3 is TGCAGCACAACTAGCGGGGGGAATGAGCAGTTCTTC. It encodes CSTTSGGNEQFF.

The chain combines TRBV7-8 with TRBJ2-1; 8 bases map to TRBD1. The V gene's germline CDR1 is SGHVS and CDR2 FQNEAQ. This CDR3 is built from 15 residues. The junction had 4 bases not matched to a gene; V was cut back by 1 base and J by 5 bases. As DNA, the CDR3 is TGTGCCAGCAGCTTAGGCAGGGGGCGGAACAATGAGCAGTTCTTC. Residues: CASSLGRGRNNEQFF.

This clone occurred a few times. The CDR3 bases are TGTGCCAGCGGGGTGACAGGAACGAACACTGAAGCTTTCTTT. Protein sequence: CASGVTGTNTEAFF. V gene TRBV4-2 combines with J gene TRBJ1-1; TRBD1 might be the D (6 bases). The CDR3 has 14 residues. Per the germline V gene, CDR1 is LGHNA and CDR2 is YNFKEQ. The germline V and J ends were trimmed by 8 bases and 1 base, with 14 bases remaining between them.

CDR3 DNA: TGTGCCAGCAGTGCTCTGAGAGGCACTGGCCAAGAGACCCAGTACTTC. Translation gives CASSALRGTGQETQYF. This chain links TRBV2 with TRBJ2-5; D remains unclear. The V gene's germline CDR1 is SNHLY and CDR2 FYNNEI. The CDR3 contains 16 residues. Between the trimmed V and J ends, which lost 4 bases and 1 base, there was a span of 16 bases.

The chain links TRBV5-1 to TRBJ2-5; 7 bases align to TRBD1. The CDR3 is 15 residues long. Unmatched junction bases numbered 7, after V lost 0 bases and J lost 5 bases. Germline CDR1 is SGHRS and CDR2 is YFSETQ. This CDR3 reads CASSLGPGGEETQYF. CDR3 nucleotides: TGCGCCAGCAGCTTGGGCCCAGGGGGAGAGGAGACCCAGTACTTC.

The V gene is TRBV5-6, the J gene TRBJ1-2, with D unclear. CDR3 length equals 11 residues. The V and J ends lost 3 bases and 7 bases respectively, with 7 bases between them. Germline lookup yields CDR1 SGHDT and CDR2 YYEEEE. DNA of the CDR3: TGTGCCAGCAGCTGGGGTCGTGGCTACACCTTC. It encodes CASSWGRGYTF.

The DNA of the CDR3 is TGTGCCTGGAGTGTCGGACAGGGGGTGGGCGAGCAGTACTTC. Translation gives CAWSVGQGVGEQYF. The chain links TRBV30 to TRBJ2-7; TRBD1 matches at 10 bases. This CDR3 region has 14 residues. CDR1 and CDR2 from the germline V gene are GTSNPN and SVGIG (reference sequence). Trimming took 0 bases from V and 6 from J; bases not matched to a gene: 5.

The rearrangement links TRBV27 to TRBJ2-5, with D perhaps assigned TRBD1 or TRBD2 (6 bases each). The germline V gene has CDR1 MNHEY and CDR2 SMNVEV (reference sequence). The CDR3 sequence is 13 residues long. The V end lost 1 base, the J end lost 5 bases, and 8 bases lay between the germline ends. CDR3 coding DNA: TGTGCCAGCAGTTTATTGGGGGGCGAGACCCAGTACTTC. This gives the protein CASSLLGGETQYF.

The chain's CDR3 is CASSRGGTDTQYF. CDR3 nucleotide sequence: TGCGCCAGCAGTCGGGGGGGCACAGATACGCAGTATTTT. The chain couples TRBV4-1 to TRBJ2-3; TRBD2 aligns across 7 bases. There are 13 residues in the CDR3. V gave up 6 bases and J gave up 1 base; unmatched junction bases: 1. CDR1 and CDR2 (germline): MGHRA, YSYEKL.

The chain has TRBV5-1 and TRBJ2-4, with 7 bases fitting TRBD1. This CDR3 is built from 14 residues. Germline CDR1 and CDR2: SGHRS and YFSETQ. After removal of 0 bases from V and 7 bases from J, the junction contained 4 bases not matched to a gene. CDR3 residues: CASSLEGQHNIQYF. In DNA form, the CDR3 reads TGCGCCAGCAGCTTGGAGGGACAGCACAACATTCAGTACTTC.

This clone was seen repeatedly, ten times or more. The CDR3 here is CASSSVAGRYNEQFF. DNA for the CDR3: TGTGCCAGCAGCTCTGTAGCGGGGCGCTACAATGAGCAGTTCTTC. The chain employs TRBV7-9 and TRBJ2-1; 8 positions agree with TRBD2. Germline values: CDR1 SEHNR, CDR2 FQNEAQ (reference sequence). Losses at the gene ends were 4 bases for V and 3 bases for J; bases not matched to a gene: 5. This CDR3 is 15 amino acids long.

The CDR3 sequence is CASSPGEAQQYF. In DNA, the CDR3 is TGCGCCAGCAGCCCAGGGGAGGCCCAACAGTACTTC. V is TRBV5-1 and J is TRBJ2-7; possibly TRBD1 or TRBD2 for D (6 bases each). The V and J ends lost 4 bases and 10 bases respectively, with 15 bases between them. The germline V gene has CDR1 SGHRS and CDR2 YFSETQ. The CDR3 consists of 12 residues.

This clone was picked up a small number of times. V and J are TRBV6-5 and TRBJ1-2; D is uncertain. CDR1 and CDR2 (germline): MNHEY, SVGAGI. This CDR3 comprises 12 residues. Trimming pared 7 bases from V and 5 bases from J, leaving 11 bases between. CDR3 sequence: CASTQEGYGYTF. The CDR3 bases are TGTGCCAGCACTCAAGAAGGTTATGGCTACACCTTC.

The chain links TRBV2 to TRBJ2-7; TRBD2 agrees at 9 bases. The CDR3 runs 12 residues. V lost 8 bases and J lost 3; bases outside the gene matches: 2. The germline CDR1 and CDR2 sequences are SNHLY and FYNNEI. As DNA, the CDR3 is TGTGCCAGCCGCGGGGGGGGCTACGAGCAGTACTTC. Residues: CASRGGGYEQYF.

The V call is TRBV7-2, the J call TRBJ2-3, with TRBD1 matching 7 bases. CDR3 length equals 15 residues. V was clipped by 3 bases and J by 3 bases; unmatched bases: 6. Germline CDR1 reads SGHTA; CDR2 reads FQGNSA. CDR3 sequence reads: CASSFYRDSTDTQYF. The CDR3 DNA reads as TGTGCCAGCAGCTTTTACCGGGACAGTACAGATACGCAGTATTTT.

The chain is built from TRBV7-9 and TRBJ2-2, with a possible D match to TRBD1 (5 bases). V was shortened by 8 bases and J by 12 bases, with 22 bases between the two germline ends. This CDR3 region has 14 residues. CDR1 is SEHNR and CDR2 is FQNEAQ in the germline V gene (reference sequence). The CDR3 coding sequence is TGTGCCAGCGGAAACAGGCCCGACGTTGAGAAGCTGTTTTTT. It is translated as CASGNRPDVEKLFF.

This clone showed up just a few times. The genes are TRBV9 and TRBJ1-4, with 7 positions matching TRBD1. Germline V lookup: CDR1 SGDLS, CDR2 YYNGEE. J lost 3 bases, V lost 0 bases, and 8 bases had no gene match. The CDR3 consists of 17 residues. The CDR3, as DNA: TGTGCCAGCAGCGTAGGAGCCGGGACAGAACCTAATGAAAAACTGTTTTTT. This sequence encodes CASSVGAGTEPNEKLFF. The variable domain in full, with the rest retrieved from reference TRBV9 and TRBJ1-4, is DSGVTQTPKHLITATGQRVTLRCSPRSGDLSVYWYQQSLDQGLQFLIQYYNGEERAKGNILERFSAQQFPDLHSELNLSSLELGDSALYFCASSVGAGTEPNEKLFFGSGTQLSVL.

This clone was detected only once. The CDR3 sequence is CASSTRETSGGYQETQYF. CDR3 nucleotide sequence: TGCGCCAGCAGCACCCGCGAGACTAGCGGGGGGTACCAAGAGACCCAGTACTTC. The chain recombines TRBV4-1 with TRBJ2-5; 13 nucleotides agree with TRBD2. Germline loops: CDR1 MGHRA, CDR2 YSYEKL. The CDR3 has 18 residues. V dropped 5 bases and J dropped 0; count of bases not matched to a gene: 9.

The chain uses TRBV4-1 and TRBJ2-2; 11 nucleotides line up with TRBD1. Germline V CDR1 and CDR2: MGHRA, YSYEKL. This CDR3 is built from 14 residues. V gave up 8 bases and J gave up 7 bases; unmatched junction bases: 6. CDR3 bases: TGCGCCAGCGGCGGACAGGGGGCGGTCGGGGAGCTGTTTTTT. This codes for CASGGQGAVGELFF.

Only a few counts were recorded for this clone. This chain connects TRBV11-2 to TRBJ2-5; D is ambiguous. Per the germline V gene, CDR1 is SGHAT and CDR2 is FQNNGV. V dropped 5 bases and J dropped 5 bases, with 12 bases sitting between them. This CDR3 has 13 residues. As DNA, the CDR3 is TGTGCCAGCAGCCAAGCACTGGCGGAGACCCAGTACTTC. Translated, it gives CASSQALAETQYF.